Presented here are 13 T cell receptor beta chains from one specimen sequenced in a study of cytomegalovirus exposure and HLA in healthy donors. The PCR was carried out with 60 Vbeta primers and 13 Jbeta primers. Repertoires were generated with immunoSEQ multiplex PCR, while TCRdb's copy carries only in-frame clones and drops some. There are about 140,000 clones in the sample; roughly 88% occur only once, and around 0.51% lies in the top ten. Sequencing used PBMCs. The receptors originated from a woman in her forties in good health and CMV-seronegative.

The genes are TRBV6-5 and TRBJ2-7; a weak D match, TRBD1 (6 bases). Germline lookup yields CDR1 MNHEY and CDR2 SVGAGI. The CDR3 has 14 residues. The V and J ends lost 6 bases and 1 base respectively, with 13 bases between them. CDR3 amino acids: CASSPRDISYEQYF. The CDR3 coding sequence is TGTGCCAGCAGCCCCCGGGACATTTCCTACGAGCAGTACTTC.

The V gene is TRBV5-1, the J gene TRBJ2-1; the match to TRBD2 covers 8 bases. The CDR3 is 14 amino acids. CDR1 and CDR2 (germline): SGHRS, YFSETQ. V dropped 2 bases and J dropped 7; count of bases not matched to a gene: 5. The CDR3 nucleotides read TGCGCCAGCAGCTTAGCGGGAGTCCCGAATGAGCAGTTCTTC. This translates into CASSLAGVPNEQFF.

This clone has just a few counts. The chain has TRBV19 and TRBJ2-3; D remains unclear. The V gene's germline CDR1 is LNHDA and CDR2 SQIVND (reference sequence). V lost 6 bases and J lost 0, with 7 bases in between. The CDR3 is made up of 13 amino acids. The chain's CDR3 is CASRLYSTDTQYF. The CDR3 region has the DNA TGTGCCAGTAGACTCTACAGCACAGATACGCAGTATTTT.

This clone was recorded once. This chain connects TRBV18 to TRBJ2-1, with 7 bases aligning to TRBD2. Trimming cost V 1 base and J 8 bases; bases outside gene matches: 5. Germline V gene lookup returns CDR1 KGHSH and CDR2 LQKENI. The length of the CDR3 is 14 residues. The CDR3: CASSPLGRGDEQFF. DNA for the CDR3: TGTGCCAGCTCACCACTCGGTCGGGGGGATGAGCAGTTCTTC.

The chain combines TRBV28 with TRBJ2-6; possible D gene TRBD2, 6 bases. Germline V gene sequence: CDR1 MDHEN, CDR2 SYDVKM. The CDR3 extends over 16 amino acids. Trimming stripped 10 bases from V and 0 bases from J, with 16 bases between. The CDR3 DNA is TGTGCCACCCAACCCCGGGAGCGCTCTGGGGCCAACGTCCTGACTTTC. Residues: CATQPRERSGANVLTF.

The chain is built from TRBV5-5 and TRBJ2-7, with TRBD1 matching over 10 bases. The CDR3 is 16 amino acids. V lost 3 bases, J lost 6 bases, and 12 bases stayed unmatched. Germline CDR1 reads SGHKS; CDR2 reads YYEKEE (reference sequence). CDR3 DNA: TGTGCCAGCAGCTGGGCGTCGGGACAGGGGTTCGGCGAGCAGTACTTC. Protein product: CASSWASGQGFGEQYF.

DNA of the CDR3: TGTGCCAGCAGCTTCGTTTTGGACAGTTCAGATACGCAGTATTTT. Its translation: CASSFVLDSSDTQYF. This rearrangement joins TRBV5-6 to TRBJ2-3; D possibly corresponds to TRBD1 (6 bases). The ends were cut back, 2 bases at V and 4 bases at J, with 14 bases in the middle. This CDR3 is built from 15 residues. Germline CDR1 is SGHDT and CDR2 is YYEEEE.

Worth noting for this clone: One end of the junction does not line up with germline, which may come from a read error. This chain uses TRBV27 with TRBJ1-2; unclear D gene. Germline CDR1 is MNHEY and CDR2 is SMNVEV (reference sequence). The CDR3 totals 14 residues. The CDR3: CAGSFSGANYGYTF. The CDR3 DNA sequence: TGTGCCGGCAGTTTTTCGGGAGCTAACTATGGCTACACCTTC.

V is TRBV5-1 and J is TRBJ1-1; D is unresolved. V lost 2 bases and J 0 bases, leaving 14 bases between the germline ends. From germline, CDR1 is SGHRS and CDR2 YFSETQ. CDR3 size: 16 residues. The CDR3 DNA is TGCGCCAGCAGCTTAGCCGGGGTGGCGATGAACACTGAAGCTTTCTTT. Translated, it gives CASSLAGVAMNTEAFF.

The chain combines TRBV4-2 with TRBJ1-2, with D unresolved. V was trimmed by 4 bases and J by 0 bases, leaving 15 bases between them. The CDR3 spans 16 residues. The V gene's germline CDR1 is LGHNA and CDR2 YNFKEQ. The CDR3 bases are TGTGCCAGCAGCCCTCCTAGTGGCCGGGCTAACTATGGCTACACCTTC. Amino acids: CASSPPSGRANYGYTF.

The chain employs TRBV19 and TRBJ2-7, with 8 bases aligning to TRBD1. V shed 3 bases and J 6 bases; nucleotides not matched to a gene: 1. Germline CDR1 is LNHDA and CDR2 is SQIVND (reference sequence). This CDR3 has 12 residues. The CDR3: CASSIDRGEQYF. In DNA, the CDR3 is TGTGCCAGTAGTATCGACAGGGGCGAGCAGTACTTC.

CDR3 protein: CSVGQTNTEAFF. The CDR3 DNA reads as TGCAGCGTTGGACAGACAAACACTGAAGCTTTCTTT. This chain joins TRBV29-1 and TRBJ1-1; possible D gene TRBD1, 5 bases. CDR1 and CDR2 (germline): SQVTM, ANQGSEA. Trimming pared 4 bases from V and 2 bases from J, leaving 8 bases between. This CDR3 has 12 residues.

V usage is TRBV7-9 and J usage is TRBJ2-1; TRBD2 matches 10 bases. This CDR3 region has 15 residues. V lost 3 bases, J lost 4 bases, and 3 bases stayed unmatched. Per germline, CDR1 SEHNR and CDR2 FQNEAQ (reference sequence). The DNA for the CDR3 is TGTGCCAGCAGCTTCCTAGCGGGGGCGTACAATGAGCAGTTCTTC. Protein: CASSFLAGAYNEQFF.